Presented here are 26 T cell receptor beta chains from one specimen sequenced in a study of T cell responses to AZD1222 COVID-19 vaccine. The table came from immunoSEQ multiplex PCR; TCRdb's copy has only in-frame clones and leaves some out. The sample carries 150,000 or so clones, almost 95% recorded once. The source material was peripheral blood, sampled on day 0 of AZD1222 vaccination. The receptors were gathered from an adult in good health.

The rearrangement joins TRBV15 to TRBJ1-2; D is undetermined. V was clipped by 6 bases and J by 8 bases, with 19 bases between them. Germline V gives CDR1 LNHNV, CDR2 YYDKDF (reference sequence). CDR3 length: 14 residues. CDR3 residues: CATSDKGPGVGYTF. CDR3 nucleotide sequence: TGTGCCACCAGTGATAAGGGCCCCGGAGTAGGCTACACCTTC.

V gene TRBV11-1 combines with J gene TRBJ1-1, with TRBD1 matching over 9 bases. CDR3 length equals 15 residues. Germline trimming cut 5 bases from V and 2 bases from J; bases unmatched to any gene: 6. Looked up from germline, CDR1 is SGHAT and CDR2 is FQDESV (reference sequence). The CDR3 here is CASSPGDRDNTEAFF. The CDR3 DNA is TGTGCCAGCAGCCCAGGGGACAGGGATAACACTGAAGCTTTCTTT.

The chain combines TRBV28 with TRBJ1-1, with 7 positions matching TRBD1. The ends lost 10 bases at V and 3 bases at J; junction bases unmatched: 5. The CDR3 consists of 12 residues. Germline CDR1 and CDR2: MDHEN and SYDVKM. In nucleotides, the CDR3 is TGTGCCACCGACAGGGACGACACTGAAGCTTTCTTT. This codes for CATDRDDTEAFF.

The V and J genes are TRBV5-8 and TRBJ1-5; D might be TRBD1 (6 bases). V was cut by 4 bases and J by 5 bases, with 10 bases left in between. Germline-derived CDR1 and CDR2 are SGHTS and YDEGEE. CDR3 length: 13 amino acids. The DNA for the CDR3 is TGTGCCAGCAGCCTCTACAGGGATCAGCCCCAGCATTTT. It encodes CASSLYRDQPQHF.

The J gene is TRBJ2-1, the V gene TRBV9; no clear D gene. Germline V lookup: CDR1 SGDLS, CDR2 YYNGEE. V was pared by 0 bases and J by 6 bases, with 7 bases between. CDR3 length: 13 amino acids. CDR3 DNA sequence: TGTGCCAGCAGCGTAGCCGGGCCCAATGAGCAGTTCTTC. Encoded protein: CASSVAGPNEQFF.

The chain is built from TRBV15 and TRBJ2-1, with D possibly being TRBD2 (6 bases). V was cut by 3 bases and J by 6 bases, with 21 bases left in between. Germline V gene sequence: CDR1 LNHNV, CDR2 YYDKDF (reference sequence). The CDR3 consists of 17 residues. The CDR3 DNA follows: TGTGCCACCAGCAGTCACCACGGGAGCACCTTTATCAATGAGCAGTTCTTC. Protein sequence: CATSSHHGSTFINEQFF.

This rearrangement joins TRBV30 to TRBJ2-6; no reliable D call. The CDR3 has 14 amino acids. The V end was cut by 0 bases, the J end by 1 base, with 4 bases between. From germline, CDR1 is GTSNPN and CDR2 SVGIG (reference sequence). The CDR3 region has the DNA TGTGCCTGGAGTGTAGGATCTGGGGCCAACGTCCTGACTTTC. Its translation: CAWSVGSGANVLTF.

In this sample, this clone turned up a few times. The V gene is TRBV7-2, the J gene TRBJ2-7, with TRBD2 as a possible D gene (6 bases). CDR1 SGHTA and CDR2 FQGNSA come from the germline V gene. V lost 5 bases, J lost 3 bases, and 23 bases lay in between. This CDR3 contains 17 residues. CDR3 sequence reads: CASSAPWVGGIIYEQYF. CDR3 sequence (DNA): TGTGCCAGCAGCGCCCCCTGGGTTGGGGGGATCATCTACGAGCAGTACTTC.

This rearrangement joins TRBV19 to TRBJ2-7; 9 bases agree with TRBD1. J was trimmed by 5 bases and V by 9 bases; bases with no gene match: 8. Germline V gene lookup returns CDR1 LNHDA and CDR2 SQIVND (reference sequence). The CDR3 contains 13 residues. The CDR3 coding sequence is TGTGCCAGCGAGGGACAGGGTAGAGACGAGCAGTACTTC. Protein sequence: CASEGQGRDEQYF. The full variable domain, its missing parts supplied by reference TRBV19 and TRBJ2-7, is DGGITQSPKYLFRKEGQNVTLSCEQNLNHDAMYWYRQDPGQGLRLIYYSQIVNDFQKGDIAEGYSVSREKKESFPLTVTSAQKNPTAFYLCASEGQGRDEQYFGPGTRLTVT.

The gene calls are TRBV6-5 and TRBJ1-6; 7 positions agree with TRBD1. V shed 5 bases and J 8 bases; nucleotides not matched to a gene: 9. CDR1 is MNHEY, CDR2 SVGAGI, per germline. The CDR3 runs 15 residues. CDR3 coding DNA: TGTGCCAGCAGTAACCGCTGGACAGGCCATTCACCCCTCCACTTT. It is translated as CASSNRWTGHSPLHF.

The rearrangement joins TRBV7-3 to TRBJ1-1; tentatively, D is TRBD1 (5 bases). The germline V gene encodes CDR1 SGHTA and CDR2 FQGTGA. CDR3 length: 13 amino acids. V gave up 5 bases and J gave up 3 bases, with 10 bases separating them. CDR3 amino acids: CASSPGGDTEAFF. CDR3 sequence (DNA): TGTGCCAGCAGCCCCGGGGGGGACACTGAAGCTTTCTTT.

J is TRBJ1-4 and V is TRBV18, with unresolved D. This CDR3 contains 14 residues. The V gene lost 3 bases and the J gene lost 4 bases, with 9 bases spanning the gap. The germline V gene has CDR1 KGHSH and CDR2 LQKENI. DNA for the CDR3: TGTGCCAGCTCACCCGGAGGGAATAATGAAAAACTGTTTTTT. It codes for CASSPGGNNEKLFF.

V and J are TRBV4-2 and TRBJ2-7; D might be TRBD2 (6 bases). V dropped 2 bases and J dropped 3 bases, with 17 bases sitting between them. The germline V gene encodes CDR1 LGHNA and CDR2 YNFKEQ. The CDR3 has 16 amino acids. The CDR3 DNA reads as TGTGCCAGCAGCCAACGCCTCCGGGAGATCAACTACGAGCAGTACTTC. It codes for CASSQRLREINYEQYF.

About this clone: This sample includes further DNA sequences coding for the same CDR3. This chain links TRBV5-1 with TRBJ1-1, with D unclear. V was cut by 2 bases and J by 1 base, with 6 bases left in between. The CDR3 consists of 13 residues. Germline CDR1 reads SGHRS; CDR2 reads YFSETQ. The DNA for the CDR3 is TGCGCCAGCAGCTTTGGTAGGAACACTGAAGCTTTCTTT. Its translation: CASSFGRNTEAFF. Full variable domain (remainder filled in from reference TRBV5-1 and TRBJ1-1): KAGVTQTPRYLIKTRGQQVTLSCSPISGHRSVSWYQQTPGQGLQFLFEYFSETQRNKGNFPGRFSGRQFSNSRSEMNVSTLELGDSALYLCASSFGRNTEAFFGQGTRLTVV.

The gene calls are TRBV27 and TRBJ1-5; D unclear. Germline V CDR1 and CDR2: MNHEY, SMNVEV (reference sequence). The CDR3 is 14 residues long. V was shortened by 3 bases and J by 3 bases, with 9 bases between the two germline ends. CDR3 loop: CASSFGQNNQPQHF. CDR3 DNA: TGTGCCAGCAGTTTCGGGCAGAACAATCAGCCCCAGCATTTT.

This clone has a single count. V and J are TRBV7-2 and TRBJ1-6, with TRBD1 matching 9 bases. The CDR3 has 14 residues. The V and J ends lost 4 bases and 7 bases, in that order; junction bases with no gene match: 2. CDR1 is SGHTA and CDR2 is FQGNSA in the germline V gene. For the CDR3, the DNA is TGTGCCAGCAGCTCGGGACAGGGCAATTCACCCCTCCACTTT. This sequence encodes CASSSGQGNSPLHF.

The rearrangement uses TRBV7-2 and TRBJ2-3; 8 nucleotides match TRBD1. Germline values: CDR1 SGHTA, CDR2 FQGNSA. This CDR3 region has 17 residues. V was pared by 4 bases and J by 7 bases, with 16 bases of the junction left unmatched. This CDR3 is CASSSRGLRQGRHTQYF. In DNA, the CDR3 is TGTGCCAGCAGCTCCCGGGGACTCAGACAGGGGAGACATACGCAGTATTTT.

This clone was recorded once. V usage is TRBV30 and J usage is TRBJ1-4; D is perhaps TRBD1 (5 bases). V dropped 0 bases and J dropped 8 bases, with 16 bases sitting between them. The V gene's germline CDR1 is GTSNPN and CDR2 SVGIG (reference sequence). The CDR3 runs to 15 residues. CDR3 DNA sequence: TGTGCCTGGAGTGTAAAAGGGGCAGGAGGGGAAAAACTGTTTTTT. Amino acids: CAWSVKGAGGEKLFF.

This rearrangement joins TRBV5-8 to TRBJ1-4; 8 positions agree with TRBD1. The CDR3 extends over 15 amino acids. With V trimmed by 4 bases and J by 4 bases, 6 bases remained unmatched. Looked up from germline, CDR1 is SGHTS and CDR2 is YDEGEE. CDR3 coding DNA: TGTGCCAGCAGCCTTCGGACAGGGAGTAATGAAAAACTGTTTTTT. It yields the protein CASSLRTGSNEKLFF.

The chain has TRBV7-8 and TRBJ2-2; the D is unclear. CDR1 SGHVS and CDR2 FQNEAQ come from the germline V gene. Trimming shortened V by 6 bases and J by 7 bases, and 21 bases separated the two germline ends. The CDR3 length is 16 residues. CDR3 loop: CASSWARIYWVGELFF. The CDR3 DNA reads TGTGCCAGCAGTTGGGCGAGGATTTATTGGGTCGGGGAGCTGTTTTTT.

The V gene is TRBV3-1 (or the pseudogene TRBV3-2), the J gene TRBJ2-7, with a weak D call TRBD2 (6 bases). With 4 bases removed from V and 1 base from J, the gap between germline ends came to 8 bases. This CDR3 spans 13 amino acids. Germline V gene sequence: CDR1 LGHDT, CDR2 YNNKEL (reference sequence). CDR3 sequence: CASSLGGSYEQYF. CDR3 nucleotide sequence: TGTGCCAGCAGCCTTGGGGGGTCCTACGAGCAGTACTTC.

V is TRBV24-1 and J is TRBJ2-3; tentative D call: TRBD1 (5 bases). This CDR3 has 15 residues. Trimming pared 5 bases from V and 0 bases from J, leaving 11 bases between. Germline lookup yields CDR1 KGHDR and CDR2 SFDVKD. The CDR3 DNA follows: TGTGCCACCAGTGTCCAGGGTTTAAGCACAGATACGCAGTATTTT. It codes for CATSVQGLSTDTQYF.

The gene calls are TRBV6-5 and TRBJ2-3; TRBD2 aligns across 11 bases. Germline trimming cut 4 bases from V and 2 bases from J; bases unmatched to any gene: 5. Germline CDR1 MNHEY, CDR2 SVGAGI. The CDR3 extends over 16 amino acids. The CDR3 reads CASSWGTSGYTDTQYF. CDR3 nucleotide sequence: TGTGCCAGCAGTTGGGGGACTAGCGGATACACAGATACGCAGTATTTT.

This chain uses TRBV19 with TRBJ1-1; no definite D call. The germline gives CDR1 LNHDA, CDR2 SQIVND (reference sequence). This CDR3 is 13 amino acids long. V was pared by 5 bases and J by 4 bases, with 11 bases between. The CDR3 DNA follows: TGTGCCAGTAGTGCCCAGGAGGGCACTGAAGCTTTCTTT. Translated: CASSAQEGTEAFF. Full variable domain (outside the CDR3, taken from reference TRBV19 and TRBJ1-1): DGGITQSPKYLFRKEGQNVTLSCEQNLNHDAMYWYRQDPGQGLRLIYYSQIVNDFQKGDIAEGYSVSREKKESFPLTVTSAQKNPTAFYLCASSAQEGTEAFFGQGTRLTVV.

This chain joins TRBV15 and TRBJ1-3, with 10 bases aligning to TRBD1. Germline lookup yields CDR1 LNHNV and CDR2 YYDKDF (reference sequence). J was trimmed by 7 bases and V by 2 bases; bases with no gene match: 5. This CDR3 is 15 amino acids long. CDR3 residues: CATSRFQDRGNTIYF. In nucleotides, the CDR3 is TGTGCCACCAGCAGATTCCAGGACAGGGGGAACACCATATATTTT.

The rearrangement uses TRBV19 and TRBJ1-5, with TRBD1 as a possible D gene (5 bases). CDR1 and CDR2 (germline): LNHDA, SQIVND (reference sequence). V lost 4 bases, J lost 7 bases, and 20 bases lay in between. The CDR3 has 16 residues. The CDR3 coding sequence is TGTGCCAGTAGTAAGGTGGGTTCGGGGGTCGGACAGCCCCAGCATTTT. Its protein is CASSKVGSGVGQPQHF.